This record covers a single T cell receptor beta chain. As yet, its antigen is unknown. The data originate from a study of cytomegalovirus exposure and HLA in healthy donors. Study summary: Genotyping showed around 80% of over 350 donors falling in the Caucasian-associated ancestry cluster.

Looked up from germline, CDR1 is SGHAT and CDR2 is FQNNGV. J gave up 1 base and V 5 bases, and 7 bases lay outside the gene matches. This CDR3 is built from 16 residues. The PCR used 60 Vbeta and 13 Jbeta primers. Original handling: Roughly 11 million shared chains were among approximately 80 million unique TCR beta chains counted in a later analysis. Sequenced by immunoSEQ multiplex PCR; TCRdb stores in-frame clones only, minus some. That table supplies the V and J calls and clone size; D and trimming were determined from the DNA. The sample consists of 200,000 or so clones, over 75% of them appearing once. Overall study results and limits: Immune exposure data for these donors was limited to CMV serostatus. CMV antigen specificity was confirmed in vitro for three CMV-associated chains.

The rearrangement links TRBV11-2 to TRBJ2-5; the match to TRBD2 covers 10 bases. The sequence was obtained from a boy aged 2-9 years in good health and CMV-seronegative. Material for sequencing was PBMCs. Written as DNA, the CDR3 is TGTGCCAGCAGCGGTCTAGCGGGGGTTTTCCAAGAGACCCAGTACTTC. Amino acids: CASSGLAGVFQETQYF. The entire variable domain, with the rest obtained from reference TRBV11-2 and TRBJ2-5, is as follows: EAGVAQSPRYKIIEKRQSVAFWCNPISGHATLYWYQQILGQGPKLLIQFQNNGVVDDSQLPKDRFSAERLKGVDSTLKIQPAKLEDSAVYLCASSGLAGVFQETQYFGPGTRLLVL.